The TCR beta chain described here comes from a study of CXCR3-negative and CXCR3-positive naive CD8 T cells. CDR1 is MNHEY and CDR2 is SMNVEV in the germline V gene (reference sequence). The CDR3 spans 13 residues. Preparation of TRB cDNA libraries relied on 5' RACE carrying UMI labels. TCRdb processed the 5' RACE reads again and assigns one entry to each CDR3 protein, with no DNA. This table holds roughly 30,000 distinct CDR3 sequences. Source material: memory CD8+ T cells from blood. This chain joins TRBV27 and TRBJ2-7; absent DNA, TCRdb's TRBD2 call cannot be checked. The receptor comes from a human donor in good health. Some clones in this sample may be carry-over from other donors' samples. CDR3 sequence: CASSSGLAYEQYF.